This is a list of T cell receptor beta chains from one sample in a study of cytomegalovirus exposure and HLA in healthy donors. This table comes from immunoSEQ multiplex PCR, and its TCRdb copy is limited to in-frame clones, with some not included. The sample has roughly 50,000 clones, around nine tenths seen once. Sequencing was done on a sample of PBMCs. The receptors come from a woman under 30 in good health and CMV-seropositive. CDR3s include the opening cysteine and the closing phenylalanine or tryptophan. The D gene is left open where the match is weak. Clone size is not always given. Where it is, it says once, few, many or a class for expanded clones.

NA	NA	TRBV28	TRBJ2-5	TGTGCCAGCAGCAAATCCGGGGAGACCCAGTACTTC	CASSKSGETQYF
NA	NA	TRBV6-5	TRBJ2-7	TGTGCCAGCAGTTACTCGTCAAGGCCGTCGGGTGAGCAGTACTTC	CASSYSSRPSGEQYF
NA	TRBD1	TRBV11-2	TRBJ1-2	TGTGCCAGCAGCCCCGGGACAGGCGTCGGTTATGGCTACACCTTC	CASSPGTGVGYGYTF
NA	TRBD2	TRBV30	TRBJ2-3	TGTGCCTGGGGACTAGCGGGTTTTACTAGCACAGATACGCAGTATTTT	CAWGLAGFTSTDTQYF
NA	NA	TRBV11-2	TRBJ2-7	TGTGCCAGCAGCTTAGATCGGGAGGGGGCAAGCTCCTACGAGCAGTACTTC	CASSLDREGASSYEQYF
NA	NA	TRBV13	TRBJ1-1	TGTGCCAGCAGCCATTCGTTCAGGGTCACTGAAGCTTTCTTT	CASSHSFRVTEAFF
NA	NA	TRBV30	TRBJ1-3	TGTGCCTGGAGTCCAACCCCGGGGATGGGAAACACCATATATTTT	CAWSPTPGMGNTIYF
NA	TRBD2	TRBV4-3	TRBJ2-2	TGCGCCAGCAGCCAAGGACTAGCGGGGGGGCCGAACACCGGGGAGCTGTTTTTT	CASSQGLAGGPNTGELFF
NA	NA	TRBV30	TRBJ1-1	TGTGCCTGGGCTGGGGGGTTGAACACTGAAGCTTTCTTT	CAWAGGLNTEAFF
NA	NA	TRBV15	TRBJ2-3	TGTGCCACCAGCAGAGAGGCGGGGACCCTGGGAGATACGCAGTATTTT	CATSREAGTLGDTQYF
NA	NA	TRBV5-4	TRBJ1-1	TGTGCCAGCAGCTTGGATTCCCGACAGAACACTGAAGCTTTCTTT	CASSLDSRQNTEAFF
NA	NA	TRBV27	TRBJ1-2	TGTGCCAGCAGTTTGAGGGGAGGCTATGGCTACACCTTC	CASSLRGGYGYTF
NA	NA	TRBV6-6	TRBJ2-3	TGTGCCAGCAGTAGCCATGCGGGTGGCACAGATACGCAGTATTTT	CASSSHAGGTDTQYF
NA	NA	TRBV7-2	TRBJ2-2	TGTGCCAGCAGCTTATATGGCGGTACGAACACCGGGGAGCTGTTTTTT	CASSLYGGTNTGELFF
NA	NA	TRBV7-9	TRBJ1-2	TGTGCCAGCAGCCCTTCGGGGGGCCCCTATGGCTACACCTTC	CASSPSGGPYGYTF
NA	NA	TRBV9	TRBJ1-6	TGTGCCAGCAGCGTATTGGGGGCTCAAAATTCACCCCTCCACTTT	CASSVLGAQNSPLHF
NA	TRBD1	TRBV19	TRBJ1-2	TGTGCCAGTAGTATAGTTGGACAGGGGGCTCAATATCGTACTGCCTATGGCTACACCTTC	CASSIVGQGAQYRTAYGYTF
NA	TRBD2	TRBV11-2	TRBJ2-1	TGTGCCAGCAGCTTAGTTGGCGGGGGGGCCGACAATGAGCAGTTCTTC	CASSLVGGGADNEQFF
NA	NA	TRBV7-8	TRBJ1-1	TGTGCCAGCAGCTTAGCGGGGAGACAACTGAACACTGAAGCTTTCTTT	CASSLAGRQLNTEAFF
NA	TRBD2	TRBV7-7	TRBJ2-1	TGTGCTAGCAGCCGTCTAGCGGGCCCGTCCTACAATGAGCAGTTCTTC	CASSRLAGPSYNEQFF
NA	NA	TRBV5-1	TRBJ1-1	TGCGCCAGCAGCTTCGATAAGGTCGGCCGGGTAATCACTGAAGCTTTCTTT	CASSFDKVGRVITEAFF
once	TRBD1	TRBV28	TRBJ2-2	TGTGCCAGCAGTCTAGGACAGGGGCACGGGGAGCTGTTTTTT	CASSLGQGHGELFF